The rows below give T cell receptor beta chains drawn from one sample of a study of blood T cell repertoires in COVID-19. Profiling relied on immunoSEQ multiplex PCR, and the TCRdb table lists in-frame clones only, not all of them. This sample has about 230,000 clones, with 80% to 85% found just once. Sequenced material: peripheral blood. The receptors here all came from a middle-aged man with acute or convalescent COVID-19. The CDR3 runs from the conserved cysteine through the conserved F or W. The D gene is left open where the match is weak. Part of the rows lack a size; the others show once, few, many or a class for expanded clones.

abundance: .; v_gene: TRBV15; d_gene: .; j_gene: TRBJ2-1; CDR3nt: TGTGCCACCAGCCGAGAGGCACCAAGGAGGGGCGGTACTCTTATTTTAGGTGAGCAGTTCTTC; CDR3aa: CATSREAPRRGGTLILGEQFF
abundance: once; v_gene: TRBV5-1; d_gene: TRBD1; j_gene: TRBJ1-1; CDR3nt: TGCGCCAGCAGCTTGGCCTACAGGGGAACTGAAGCTTTCTTT; CDR3aa: CASSLAYRGTEAFF
abundance: .; v_gene: TRBV7-2; d_gene: .; j_gene: TRBJ1-5; CDR3nt: TGTGCCAGCAGCTTATCCAGGGGTGGCAATCAGCCCCAGCATTTT; CDR3aa: CASSLSRGGNQPQHF
abundance: .; v_gene: TRBV19; d_gene: TRBD1; j_gene: TRBJ1-5; CDR3nt: TGTGCCAGTAGCTCGACAGGGGGTAGCAATCAGCCCCAGCATTTT; CDR3aa: CASSSTGGSNQPQHF
abundance: .; v_gene: TRBV27; d_gene: .; j_gene: TRBJ1-6; CDR3nt: TGTGCCAGCAGACAGGGCGTGCATTCACCCCTCCACTTT; CDR3aa: CASRQGVHSPLHF
abundance: .; v_gene: TRBV15; d_gene: TRBD2; j_gene: TRBJ2-5; CDR3nt: TGTGCCACCAGCCCCGGCGGGGGGACCCAGTACTTC; CDR3aa: CATSPGGGTQYF
abundance: .; v_gene: TRBV5-1; d_gene: .; j_gene: TRBJ2-1; CDR3nt: TGCGCCAGCAGCAGACACAGGGACCCCAATGAGCAGTTCTTC; CDR3aa: CASSRHRDPNEQFF
abundance: .; v_gene: TRBV2; d_gene: TRBD1; j_gene: TRBJ1-5; CDR3nt: TGTGCCAGCAGCGACAGGGGGGACCAGCCCCAGCATTTT; CDR3aa: CASSDRGDQPQHF
abundance: .; v_gene: TRBV19; d_gene: TRBD1; j_gene: TRBJ1-1; CDR3nt: TGTGCCAGTAGTCTTTCGGGGGGACAGGGGGCGAGAGGCACTGAAGCTTTCTTT; CDR3aa: CASSLSGGQGARGTEAFF
abundance: .; v_gene: TRBV19; d_gene: .; j_gene: TRBJ1-1; CDR3nt: TGTGCCAGTAGCCGGGTACCGAACACTGAAGCTTTCTTT; CDR3aa: CASSRVPNTEAFF